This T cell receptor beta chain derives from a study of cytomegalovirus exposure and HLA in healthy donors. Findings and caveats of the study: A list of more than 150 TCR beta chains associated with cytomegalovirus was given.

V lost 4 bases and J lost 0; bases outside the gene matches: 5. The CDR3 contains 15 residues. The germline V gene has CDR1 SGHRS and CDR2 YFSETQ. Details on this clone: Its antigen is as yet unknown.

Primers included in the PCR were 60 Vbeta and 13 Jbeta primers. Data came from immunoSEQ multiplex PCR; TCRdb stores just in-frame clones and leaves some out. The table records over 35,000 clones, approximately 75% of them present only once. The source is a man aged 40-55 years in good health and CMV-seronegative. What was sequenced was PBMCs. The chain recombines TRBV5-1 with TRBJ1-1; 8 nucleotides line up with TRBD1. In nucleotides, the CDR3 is TGCGCCAGCAGCACTACAGGGGGTGTGAACACTGAAGCTTTCTTT. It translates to CASSTTGGVNTEAFF.